This T cell receptor (beta chain) originates from a study of early T cells in non-severe SARS-CoV-2 infection. Study-level background: Investigators sequenced bulk RNA drawn from unsorted whole blood, and chains remained unpaired. Overall study results and limits: In VDJdb matching, anti-spike CD8 responses were favored while private and CD4 specificities went missing.

This clonotype turned up a few times. Its specificity is not known. This CDR3 region has 14 residues. Trimming shortened V by 6 bases and J by 1 base, and 9 bases separated the two germline ends. Germline V CDR1 and CDR2: SNHLY, FYNNEI. In the library, individual cDNA molecules carried attached unique molecular identifiers. TCRdb re-derived calls from the 5' RACE reads in MiXCR, one entry per CDR3 protein. Altogether about 130,000 distinct CDR3 sequences are present, just under 15% being singletons, with the ten largest covering just over 20%. This sequence was found in an adult who was a healthcare worker with PCR-confirmed SARS-CoV-2 infection or an uninfected control (not recorded which). Sequencing was done on a sample of whole blood. The V gene is TRBV2, the J gene TRBJ2-2; D uncertain. CDR3 sequence (DNA): TGTGCCAGCAGAGGGTCCGAGAACACCGGGGAGCTGTTTTTT. Protein sequence: CASRGSENTGELFF.